These 9 T cell receptor beta chains were all obtained from the same sample, sequenced in a study of CD8 T cells in Susac syndrome. RNA totalling about 0.5 to 1 ug underwent reverse transcription with random hexamers. TCRdb redid the calling of the immunoSEQ multiplex PCR reads with MiXCR, one entry per CDR3 protein. The profile covers over 200,000 distinct CDR3 sequences, with around 95% appearing a single time and about 0.08% taken by the ten largest. Specimen: CD4+ T cells from PBMCs. The receptors derive from a human donor with multiple sclerosis.

The rearrangement uses TRBV6-1 and TRBJ2-3; D might be TRBD1 or TRBD2, each matching 5 bases. This CDR3 has 15 amino acids. The germline V and J ends were trimmed by 6 bases and 4 bases, with 17 bases remaining between them. Germline values: CDR1 MNHNS, CDR2 SASEGT. DNA for the CDR3: TGTGCCAGCAGCTCCCCCGGGGCCGCACCAGATACGCAGTATTTT. Its protein is CASSSPGAAPDTQYF.

The rearrangement links TRBV5-1 to TRBJ2-7, with TRBD2 matching 7 bases. Trimming removed 4 bases from V and 3 bases from J; junction bases left unmatched: 4. CDR1 is SGHRS and CDR2 is YFSETQ in the germline V gene. The CDR3 is 13 residues long. CDR3 residues: CASSRGLNYEQYF. The DNA for the CDR3 is TGCGCCAGCAGCCGGGGACTAAACTACGAGCAGTACTTC.

This chain uses TRBV6-1 with TRBJ1-5; weak D call: TRBD1 (6 bases). V lost 1 base and J lost 0, with 10 bases in between. CDR3 length: 16 residues. The V gene's germline CDR1 is MNHNS and CDR2 SASEGT. The CDR3 here is CASSEGTVLSNQPQHF. The CDR3 nucleotides read TGTGCCAGCAGTGAAGGGACAGTCCTTAGCAATCAGCCCCAGCATTTT.

The chain combines TRBV19 with TRBJ1-2; TRBD1 aligns across 10 bases. Looked up from germline, CDR1 is LNHDA and CDR2 is SQIVND (reference sequence). V shed 9 bases and J 7 bases; nucleotides not matched to a gene: 5. There are 12 residues in the CDR3. CDR3 sequence: CASTDRGPGYTF. Written as DNA, the CDR3 is TGTGCCAGCACAGACAGGGGGCCTGGCTACACCTTC.

The gene calls are TRBV2 and TRBJ2-5; D remains unclear. The CDR3 length is 14 residues. Trimming cost V 3 bases and J 4 bases, with 12 bases left between them. Germline V gene lookup returns CDR1 SNHLY and CDR2 FYNNEI. As DNA, the CDR3 is TGTGCCAGCAGTGATGTTAGACCCTTAGAGACCCAGTACTTC. Translation: CASSDVRPLETQYF. The complete variable domain, with remaining parts taken from reference TRBV2 and TRBJ2-5, reads EPEVTQTPSHQVTQMGQEVILRCVPISNHLYFYWYRQILGQKVEFLVSFYNNEISEKSEIFDDQFSVERPDGSNFTLKIRSTKLEDSAMYFCASSDVRPLETQYFGPGTRLLVL.

The sample holds one count of this clonotype. V and J are TRBV7-9 and TRBJ2-3; TRBD1 matches at 7 bases. This CDR3 has 15 residues. CDR1 is SEHNR and CDR2 is FQNEAQ in the germline V gene (reference sequence). V shed 5 bases and J 5 bases; nucleotides not matched to a gene: 10. The CDR3 loop reads CASSQRDRAVDTQYF. The CDR3 DNA reads TGTGCCAGCAGCCAACGGGACAGAGCAGTAGATACGCAGTATTTT.

This clonotype was detected only once. The CDR3 DNA is TGCAGCGTTGAAGATCGGGTGAGGGCTGGCACAGATACGCAGTATTTT. It specifies CSVEDRVRAGTDTQYF. This rearrangement joins TRBV29-1 to TRBJ2-3, with a weak D call TRBD2 (5 bases). Germline CDR1 is SQVTM and CDR2 is ANQGSEA. V gave up 0 bases and J gave up 1 base, with 14 bases separating them. The CDR3 runs to 16 residues.

The chain is built from TRBV6-5 and TRBJ1-2, with D maybe TRBD1 (5 bases). The ends were cut back, 0 bases at V and 7 bases at J, with 9 bases in the middle. CDR3 length: 13 residues. Germline-derived CDR1 and CDR2 are MNHEY and SVGAGI. CDR3 nucleotide sequence: TGTGCCAGCAGTTACTCGGGCAGGGCTGGCTACACCTTC. Its protein product is CASSYSGRAGYTF.

The CDR3 region is CASSFGQTQYF. CDR3 in DNA: TGTGCCAGCAGCTTTGGTCAGACCCAGTACTTC. The V gene is TRBV7-9, the J gene TRBJ2-5; no firm D call. V was shortened by 3 bases and J by 6 bases, with 5 bases between the two germline ends. This CDR3 has 11 residues. Germline assignment: CDR1 SEHNR and CDR2 FQNEAQ (reference sequence).